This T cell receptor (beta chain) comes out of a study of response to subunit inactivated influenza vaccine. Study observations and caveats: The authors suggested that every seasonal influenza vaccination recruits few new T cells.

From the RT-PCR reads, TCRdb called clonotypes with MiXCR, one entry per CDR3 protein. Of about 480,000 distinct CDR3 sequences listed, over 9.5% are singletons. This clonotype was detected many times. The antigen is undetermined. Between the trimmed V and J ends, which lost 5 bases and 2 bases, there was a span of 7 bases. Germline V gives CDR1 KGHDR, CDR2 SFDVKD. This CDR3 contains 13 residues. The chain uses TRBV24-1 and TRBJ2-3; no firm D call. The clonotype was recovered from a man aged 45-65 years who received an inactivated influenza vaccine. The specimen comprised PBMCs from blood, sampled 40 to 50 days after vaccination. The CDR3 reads CATSVGATDTQYF. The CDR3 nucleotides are TGTGCCACCAGTGTCGGAGCCACAGATACGCAGTATTTT.